This is a list of T cell receptor beta chains from one sample in a study of blood T cell repertoires in COVID-19. Clones were sequenced by immunoSEQ multiplex PCR, and TCRdb holds only the in-frame ones, with some missing. Of about 190,000 clones in the sample, around nine tenths are singletons; the top ten hold around 7%. Source material: peripheral blood. The origin of the receptors is a man aged 40-50 years with acute or convalescent COVID-19. Both conserved end residues are part of each CDR3. The D gene is left open where the match is weak. Only some rows state a clone size, as once, few, many or a class for expanded clones.

abundance	v_gene	d_gene	len	j_gene	CDR3nt	CDR3aa
once	TRBV4-3	TRBD1	14	TRBJ1-5	TGCGCCAGCAGCCTAGGGACAGGGATACAGCCCCAGCATTTT	CASSLGTGIQPQHF
NA	TRBV25-1	NA	15	TRBJ1-1	TGTGCCAGCAGTGAAGGGGGCGGGGGGCCCACTGAAGCTTTCTTT	CASSEGGGGPTEAFF
NA	TRBV5-4	TRBD1	16	TRBJ1-2	TGTGCCAGCAGCCCCCCTGGGACAGGGACCTACTATGGCTACACCTTC	CASSPPGTGTYYGYTF
NA	TRBV30	NA	12	TRBJ2-3	TGTGCCTGGAGTCGCGCTCCGGATACGCAGTATTTT	CAWSRAPDTQYF
NA	TRBV7-2	NA	15	TRBJ1-1	TGTGCCAGCAGCCCGAAGGGGCGGCCTAACACTGAAGCTTTCTTT	CASSPKGRPNTEAFF
few	TRBV30	TRBD1	19	TRBJ2-1	TGTGCCTGGAGAGAGCCGGGACAGGGAGTTCAGAGCTCCTACAATGAGCAGTTCTTC	CAWREPGQGVQSSYNEQFF
NA	TRBV9	TRBD1	15	TRBJ2-7	TGTGCCAGCAGCGTAGGTCCCGGGACAGGGCACGAGCAGTACTTC	CASSVGPGTGHEQYF
NA	TRBV7-9	TRBD2	19	TRBJ2-1	TGTGCCAGCAGCTTCGGAACTAGCGGGGGTTGGTCCTCCTACAATGAGCAGTTCTTC	CASSFGTSGGWSSYNEQFF
NA	TRBV24-1	TRBD1	16	TRBJ2-7	TGTGCCACCAGTGATGCCGGACAGGGAGGCCCCTACGAGCAGTACTTC	CATSDAGQGGPYEQYF
NA	TRBV10-3	TRBD2	17	TRBJ2-5	TGTGCCATCAGCGGAGGGACTAGCGGGGAGTCGCGAGAGACCCAGTACTTC	CAISGGTSGESRETQYF
NA	TRBV14	NA	14	TRBJ1-6	TGTGCCAGCAGCCAATCATCTAGGAATTCACCCCTCCACTTT	CASSQSSRNSPLHF
NA	TRBV7-2	TRBD2	16	TRBJ2-3	TGTGCCAGCAGCCCTCGGACTAGCGGGGGGCTGGATACGCAGTATTTT	CASSPRTSGGLDTQYF
NA	TRBV5-6	TRBD1	12	TRBJ1-2	TGTGCCAGCAGAGGGACAGGGGGGGAATCCACCTTC	CASRGTGGESTF
NA	TRBV6-5	NA	13	TRBJ1-2	TGTGCCAGCAGTTACGGGCAGTCGTATGGCTACACCTTC	CASSYGQSYGYTF
NA	TRBV18	TRBD1	15	TRBJ2-7	TGTGCCAGCTCACCAAGGACAGGGAGCTCCTACGAGCAGTACTTC	CASSPRTGSSYEQYF
NA	TRBV27	NA	14	TRBJ2-5	TGTGCCAGCAGTACTAGAGCGGCCGGGGAGACCCAGTACTTC	CASSTRAAGETQYF
NA	TRBV19	TRBD1	16	TRBJ1-3	TGTGCCAGTAGGCTCGGGACAGCTTTCTCTGGAAACACCATATATTTT	CASRLGTAFSGNTIYF
NA	TRBV30	NA	13	TRBJ1-1	TGTGCCTGGATATGGGGGGGTGGCACTGAAGCTTTCTTT	CAWIWGGGTEAFF
many	TRBV5-5	NA	15	TRBJ2-7	TGTGCCAGCAGCTTGGAAAGTCTCCCCCAGGCCGAGCAGTACTTC	CASSLESLPQAEQYF
NA	TRBV5-1	NA	15	TRBJ2-1	TGCGCCAGCACCCTGCGAACCACACTACAGGCGGGGCTGTTCTTC	CASTLRTTLQAGLFF
NA	TRBV7-9	TRBD2	17	TRBJ2-7	TGTGCCAGCAGCTTAGCGAAGCTAGCGGGGGACTCCTACGAGCAGTACTTC	CASSLAKLAGDSYEQYF
NA	TRBV4-2	NA	15	TRBJ2-2	TGTGCCAGCAGCCAAGTGCAGGGTTGGACCGGGGAGCTGTTTTTT	CASSQVQGWTGELFF
NA	TRBV5-5	NA	14	TRBJ2-7	TGTGCCAGCAGCTTGGGAGGCCTTGACTACGAGCAGTACTTC	CASSLGGLDYEQYF
NA	TRBV13	NA	12	TRBJ2-1	TGTGCCAGCAGCTTAGCGGGGTCTGAGCAGTTCTTC	CASSLAGSEQFF
NA	TRBV7-2	TRBD2	17	TRBJ2-3	TGTGCCAGCAGCTTAGCGCTAGCGGGGGGGTACACAGATACGCAGTATTTT	CASSLALAGGYTDTQYF
NA	TRBV7-9	NA	14	TRBJ1-3	TGTGCCAGCACCGGGGACAACTCTGGAAACACCATATATTTT	CASTGDNSGNTIYF
NA	TRBV5-1	TRBD1	15	TRBJ2-4	TGCGCCAGCAGCTTAACAGGGACAGGCCAAAACATTCAGTACTTC	CASSLTGTGQNIQYF
once	TRBV6-5	TRBD1	15	TRBJ2-1	TGTGCCAGCAGTTACTCCGGGACAGGGGGCGCTGAGCAGTTCTTC	CASSYSGTGGAEQFF
NA	TRBV5-1	TRBD1	16	TRBJ1-6	TGCGCCAGCAGCTTGGTTGGAGGGGGCACAAATTCACCCCTCCACTTT	CASSLVGGGTNSPLHF
NA	TRBV20-1	NA	15	TRBJ2-3	TGCAGTGCTAGTCGGGGGGCGGCCAACACAGATACGCAGTATTTT	CSASRGAANTDTQYF
NA	TRBV5-6	NA	13	TRBJ2-5	TGTGCCAGCAGCTTCTCCAGGCAAGAGACCCAGTACTTC	CASSFSRQETQYF
NA	TRBV30	TRBD1	12	TRBJ2-7	TGTGCCTGGGGGACAGACTCCTACGAGCAGTACTTC	CAWGTDSYEQYF
NA	TRBV14	TRBD1	14	TRBJ1-2	TGTGCCAGCAGCCAAGGTCGACAGGGCTATGGCTACACCTTC	CASSQGRQGYGYTF
NA	TRBV28	TRBD2	15	TRBJ2-2	TGTGCCAGCAGGACTAGCGGGACATACACCGGGGAGCTGTTTTTT	CASRTSGTYTGELFF
NA	TRBV7-9	TRBD1	16	TRBJ2-7	TGTGCCAGCAGCCCCTCGGACAGGGGGCATTCCTACGAGCAGTACTTC	CASSPSDRGHSYEQYF
NA	TRBV19	NA	14	TRBJ2-7	TGTGCCAGTAGTATTGCCCAGGGCTTCTACGAGCAGTACTTC	CASSIAQGFYEQYF
NA	TRBV19	TRBD1	14	TRBJ2-2	TGTGCCAGTCGGGACAGGGGGCGCACCGGGGAGCTGTTTTTT	CASRDRGRTGELFF
NA	TRBV29-1	TRBD1	14	TRBJ2-1	TGCAGCGGGGCCACAGGGGGAACCTACAATGAGCAGTTCTTC	CSGATGGTYNEQFF
NA	TRBV5-1	TRBD1	16	TRBJ1-1	TGCGCCAGCAGTTCCCTTCCAGGGGGCGTGAACACTGAAGCTTTCTTT	CASSSLPGGVNTEAFF
NA	TRBV5-6	NA	14	TRBJ2-1	TGTGCCAGCAGCTTGACGAGCTCCTACAATGAGCAGTTCTTC	CASSLTSSYNEQFF
NA	TRBV7-2	TRBD1	16	TRBJ1-1	TGTGCCAGCAGCCCGGGATGGACAGGGGGGCCCACTGAAGCTTTCTTT	CASSPGWTGGPTEAFF
NA	TRBV2	NA	13	TRBJ2-5	TGTGCCAGCAAGAGAGGGGGGGCGGAGACCCAGTACTTC	CASKRGGAETQYF
NA	TRBV3-1/TRBV3-2	NA	14	TRBJ1-3	TGTGCCAGCAGCTTCGGACAGAGCGGAAACACCATATATTTT	CASSFGQSGNTIYF
NA	TRBV2	NA	15	TRBJ2-7	TGTGCCAGCAGTCCCATAGGGACTTCTGCCTACGAGCAGTACTTC	CASSPIGTSAYEQYF
NA	TRBV24-1	TRBD1	14	TRBJ2-7	TGTGCCACCAGTGATCCCGGGACAGGGGACGAGCAGTACTTC	CATSDPGTGDEQYF
NA	TRBV6-5	TRBD2	15	TRBJ2-3	TGTGCCAGCAGGTCTAGCGGGGGGGGCACAGATACGCAGTATTTT	CASRSSGGGTDTQYF
NA	TRBV6-4	TRBD1	19	TRBJ2-2	TGTGCCAGCAGTAAGGACCCTCCGGGACAGGGGTACTACACCGGGGAGCTGTTTTTT	CASSKDPPGQGYYTGELFF
NA	TRBV10-3	TRBD2	15	TRBJ2-1	TGTGCCATCAGTGCTAGCGGTCGCTCCTACAATGAGCAGTTCTTC	CAISASGRSYNEQFF
once	TRBV6-5	NA	13	TRBJ1-2	TGTGCCAGCAGCGCGGACAGTAACTATGGCTACACCTTC	CASSADSNYGYTF
once	TRBV5-3	NA	18	TRBJ1-1	TGTGCCAGAAGCTTGGTACAGGACACTCAGGGGCCTTTATCTGAAGCTTTCTTT	CARSLVQDTQGPLSEAFF
NA	TRBV9	NA	17	TRBJ2-3	TGTGCCAGCAGCGTAGCTGGGGCGGGGGCTAGCACAGATACGCAGTATTTT	CASSVAGAGASTDTQYF
NA	TRBV5-1	NA	14	TRBJ1-2	TGCGCCAGCAGCAATCTGGACAGTAACTATGGCTACACCTTC	CASSNLDSNYGYTF
few	TRBV12-3/TRBV12-4	NA	13	TRBJ2-3	TGTGCCAGCAGTTTAGCGAGGACAGATACGCAGTATTTT	CASSLARTDTQYF
NA	TRBV30	NA	11	TRBJ2-7	TGTGCCTGGAGTGTGGCACACGAGCAGTACTTC	CAWSVAHEQYF
NA	TRBV2	NA	14	TRBJ1-2	TGTGCCAGCAGTCCAACAGGGATCGGCTATGGCTACACCTTC	CASSPTGIGYGYTF
NA	TRBV12-2	NA	18	TRBJ2-7	TGTGCAAGTCGCTTAGTCCAGTCCGGACACTTGGGTTACTACGAGCAGTACTTC	CASRLVQSGHLGYYEQYF
NA	TRBV3-1/TRBV3-2	NA	18	TRBJ1-1	TGTGCCAGCAGCCAAGGCTCGAGCACAGGCTTTATGAACACTGAAGCTTTCTTT	CASSQGSSTGFMNTEAFF
NA	TRBV24-1	TRBD1	16	TRBJ2-5	TGTGCCACCAGTGATTTGAGGGGGACAGGGGAAGAGACCCAGTACTTC	CATSDLRGTGEETQYF